These 22 T cell receptor beta chains were sequenced from one sample in a study. TCRdb ran MiXCR on the 5' RACE reads and lists one entry per CDR3 protein. The profile shows some 54,000 distinct CDR3 sequences, about 15% of them singletons. The specimen sequenced was naive CD4+ T cells sorted from blood. Regarding subset: naive CD4+ T cells, CD4+CD45RA+CD25-. The receptors derive from a female donor with breast cancer.

For this clonotype: The junction and the germline gene differ at one end; a read error may be behind it. The rearrangement uses TRBV12-3 or TRBV12-4 and TRBJ2-2; D perhaps matches TRBD1 (6 bases). The CDR3 contains 14 residues. The CDR3 DNA sequence: TGTGCCAGCAAGGGCAGGGGCGACACCGGGGAGCTGATTTTT. It is translated as CASKGRGDTGELIF.

In the case of this clonotype: The junction and the germline gene differ at one end; a read error may be behind it. The V gene is TRBV4-1, the J gene TRBJ2-7; perhaps TRBD2 as D (6 bases). Germline V gene data show CDR1 as MGHRA and CDR2 as YSYEKL. The CDR3 loop spans 15 amino acids. The CDR3 is CASSQAPSEGYERYF. The CDR3 DNA is TGCGCCAGCAGCCAAGCCCCTAGCGAAGGCTACGAGCGGTACTTC.

The V gene is TRBV7-2, the J gene TRBJ1-1, with a possible D match to TRBD1 (6 bases). V was clipped by 5 bases and J by 5 bases, with 9 bases between them. Germline CDR1 SGHTA, CDR2 FQGNSA. The CDR3 is 12 amino acids. Written as DNA, the CDR3 is TGTGCCAGCAGCCCCCAGGGGACTGAAGCTTTCTTT. Its protein is CASSPQGTEAFF.

The chain combines TRBV18 with TRBJ1-1, with no clear D. The germline V gene has CDR1 KGHSH and CDR2 LQKENI. The CDR3 sequence is 14 residues long. V shed 1 base and J shed 1 base, with 7 bases lying between them. The CDR3 loop is CASSPQTANTEAFF. CDR3 coding DNA: TGTGCCAGCTCACCACAGACGGCGAACACTGAAGCTTTCTTT. Variable domain in full (rest from reference TRBV18 and TRBJ1-1): NAGVMQNPRHLVRRRGQEARLRCSPMKGHSHVYWYRQLPEEGLKFMVYLQKENIIDESGMPKERFSAEFPKEGPSILRIQQVVRGDSAAYFCASSPQTANTEAFFGQGTRLTVV.

The genes are TRBV5-1 and TRBJ2-3; D is undetermined. CDR1 is SGHRS, CDR2 YFSETQ, per germline. V gave up 3 bases and J gave up 0 bases, with 8 bases separating them. The CDR3 has 14 amino acids. DNA of the CDR3: TGCGCCAGCAGCTCCCGCCCTAGCACAGATACGCAGTATTTT. Translated: CASSSRPSTDTQYF.

This clonotype showed up just once. This chain links TRBV11-1 with TRBJ2-7, with D possibly matching TRBD2 (5 bases). Trimming took off 2 bases at V and 4 bases at J, with 12 bases between the two ends. Germline loops: CDR1 SGHAT, CDR2 FQDESV (reference sequence). This CDR3 comprises 14 residues. The CDR3 nucleotides are TGTGCCAGCAGCTTACCAGGACTGATATACGAGCAGTACTTC. It translates to CASSLPGLIYEQYF.

Remarks on this clonotype: As the CDR3 is not closed by the conserved phenylalanine or tryptophan, this likely results from a read error. This sequence joins TRBV4-2 and TRBJ2-3; 8 nucleotides agree with TRBD2. CDR1 and CDR2 from the germline V gene are LGHNA and YNFKEQ. This CDR3 contains 15 residues. Losses at the gene ends were 1 base for V and 3 bases for J; bases not matched to a gene: 3. CDR3 sequence: CASSQVAGLTDTQYV. The CDR3 nucleotides are TGTGCCAGCAGCCAAGTAGCGGGATTAACAGATACGCAGTATGTT.

The rearrangement links TRBV7-9 to TRBJ2-5; tentatively, D is TRBD2 (5 bases). V shed 5 bases and J shed 5 bases, with 6 bases lying between them. The V gene's germline CDR1 is SEHNR and CDR2 FQNEAQ (reference sequence). This CDR3 is 11 amino acids long. CDR3 sequence (DNA): TGTGCCAGCAGCCCGGGGGAGACCCAGTACTTC. Translation gives CASSPGETQYF.

This clonotype appeared many times. The V gene is TRBV11-2, the J gene TRBJ1-2, with 8 bases lining up with TRBD1. Germline V CDR1 and CDR2: SGHAT, FQNNGV. V shed 6 bases, J shed 5 bases, and the junction held 8 bases outside the gene matches. This CDR3 region has 14 residues. This CDR3 reads CASSKTGVLYGYTF. CDR3 in DNA: TGTGCCAGCAGTAAGACAGGGGTTCTTTATGGCTACACCTTC.

In its sample, this clonotype was seen a few times. The V call is TRBV7-9, the J call TRBJ1-1; D perhaps matches TRBD1 (5 bases). Per the germline V gene, CDR1 is SEHNR and CDR2 is FQNEAQ (reference sequence). This CDR3 comprises 13 residues. V was pared by 3 bases and J by 3 bases, with 8 bases between. The CDR3 sequence: CASSFSQDTEAFF. In nucleotides, the CDR3 is TGTGCCAGCAGCTTTTCACAGGACACTGAAGCTTTCTTT.

The chain couples TRBV20-1 to TRBJ2-1, with TRBD2 matching 7 bases. The CDR3 length is 14 residues. The germline V gene has CDR1 DFQATT and CDR2 SNEGSKA (reference sequence). The trim removed 3 bases at V and 0 bases at J, leaving 2 bases unmatched. CDR3 nucleotides: TGCAGTGCTAGGCCTAGCGGCTCCTACAATGAGCAGTTCTTC. Its protein is CSARPSGSYNEQFF.

CDR3 residues: CASSLEGYTGELFF. The CDR3 bases are TGTGCCAGCAGCTTAGAGGGGTACACCGGGGAGCTGTTTTTT. The genes are TRBV7-2 and TRBJ2-2, with D possibly matching TRBD1 (5 bases). Germline V gene sequence: CDR1 SGHTA, CDR2 FQGNSA. This CDR3 is built from 14 residues. V shed 1 base and J shed 3 bases, with 6 bases lying between them.

This clonotype has just a few counts. J is TRBJ2-3 and V is TRBV7-2; no firm D call. V lost 5 bases to trimming and J lost 0 bases, with 9 bases between them. The CDR3 loop spans 14 amino acids. CDR1 and CDR2 (germline): SGHTA, FQGNSA. CDR3 bases: TGTGCCAGCAGCCTCGCCAGCAGCACAGATACGCAGTATTTT. Protein product: CASSLASSTDTQYF.

This chain uses TRBV20-1 with TRBJ2-7, with D unclear. V was trimmed by 4 bases and J by 4 bases, leaving 17 bases between them. Germline CDR1 is DFQATT and CDR2 is SNEGSKA (reference sequence). This CDR3 has 14 residues. The CDR3 here is CSAIPPGFYYEQYF. DNA for the CDR3: TGCAGTGCTATACCCCCCGGGTTTTATTACGAGCAGTACTTC.

The rearrangement links TRBV29-1 to TRBJ1-1; D is unresolved. Germline V CDR1 and CDR2: SQVTM, ANQGSEA. The CDR3 runs 10 residues. V shed 5 bases and J shed 1 base, with 2 bases lying between them. Here the CDR3 reads CSVQNTEAFF. The CDR3 nucleotides are TGCAGCGTTCAGAACACTGAAGCTTTCTTT.

On this clonotype itself: A much more abundant neighbour one base away suggests this may be a read error. The V call is TRBV5-1, the J call TRBJ2-2; D is possibly TRBD1 or TRBD2 (6 bases each). The CDR3 runs 15 residues. In germline, CDR1 is SGHRS, CDR2 YFSETQ. CDR3 DNA sequence: TGCGCCAGCAGCTTCAAGGGGGGCGTCGCCGGGGAGCTGTCTTTT. This translates into CASSFKGGVAGELSF.

This clonotype was seen more than once but under ten times. The chain couples TRBV6-1 to TRBJ1-1; D not resolved. The V and J ends lost 3 bases and 0 bases respectively, with 8 bases between them. CDR3 size: 14 residues. The germline gives CDR1 MNHNS, CDR2 SASEGT. The CDR3 region is CASSDPRVNTEAFF. The CDR3 DNA reads TGTGCCAGCAGTGACCCCAGAGTGAACACTGAAGCTTTCTTT.

The chain joins TRBV20-1 to TRBJ2-7; perhaps D is TRBD1 or TRBD2 (5 bases each). The germline gives CDR1 DFQATT, CDR2 SNEGSKA (reference sequence). Trimming cost V 0 bases and J 0 bases, with 9 bases left between them. The CDR3 length is 14 residues. This chain's CDR3 is CSARDAGASYEQYF. CDR3 nucleotides: TGCAGTGCTAGAGACGCCGGGGCCTCCTACGAGCAGTACTTC.

The V call is TRBV6-2 or TRBV6-3, the J call TRBJ2-4, with 11 bases lining up with TRBD2. Germline trimming cut 6 bases from V and 0 bases from J; bases unmatched to any gene: 1. This CDR3 region has 15 residues. The V gene's germline CDR1 is MNHEY and CDR2 SVGEGT. CDR3 sequence: CASRGLAVAKNIQYF. The CDR3 nucleotides are TGTGCCAGCAGGGGACTAGCGGTAGCCAAAAACATTCAGTACTTC.

Concerning this clonotype itself: A junction end diverges from the germline sequence, so it may reflect a read error. V gene TRBV6-6 combines with J gene TRBJ1-5; D remains unclear. The CDR3 covers 12 residues. CDR1 is MNHNY and CDR2 is SVGAGI in the germline V gene (reference sequence). CDR3 coding DNA: TGTGCCAGCAGTTACTCAAATCAGCACCAGCATTTT. Its protein is CASSYSNQHQHF.

This sequence joins TRBV20-1 and TRBJ1-2, with TRBD1 matching over 10 bases. The CDR3 spans 16 residues. With 0 bases clipped from V and 4 bases from J, the junction kept 8 bases outside the gene matches. From germline, CDR1 is DFQATT and CDR2 SNEGSKA (reference sequence). CDR3 bases: TGCAGTGCTAGAGACGGGACAGGGGAATTTGTCTATGGCTACACCTTC. Translating gives CSARDGTGEFVYGYTF.

This clonotype has ten or more counts. The chain is built from TRBV28 and TRBJ2-5; TRBD1 matches 9 bases. Trimming cost V 7 bases and J 7 bases; bases outside gene matches: 13. The V gene's germline CDR1 is MDHEN and CDR2 SYDVKM. This CDR3 is built from 15 residues. CDR3 residues: CASKGRHRGLATQYF. CDR3 in DNA: TGTGCCAGCAAAGGTCGTCACAGGGGGCTAGCGACCCAGTACTTC. The full variable domain, rest sourced from reference TRBV28 and TRBJ2-5, is DVKVTQSSRYLVKRTGEKVFLECVQDMDHENMFWYRQDPGLGLRLIYFSYDVKMKEKGDIPEGYSVSREKKERFSLILESASTNQTSMYLCASKGRHRGLATQYFGPGTRLLVL.